This passage covers 21 T cell receptor beta chains from one sample sequenced in a study of blood T cell repertoires in COVID-19. The repertoire was sequenced with immunoSEQ multiplex PCR; TCRdb's copy has only in-frame clones and lacks some. In the table there are under 90,000 clones, around 90% of which are singletons. Sequenced: peripheral blood. Every receptor here comes from a man in his forties with COVID-19, enrolled during active disease.

This chain joins TRBV7-3 and TRBJ2-1; TRBD2 agrees at 8 bases. Germline V gene data show CDR1 as SGHTA and CDR2 as FQGTGA. The CDR3 length is 16 residues. Germline trimming cut 5 bases from V and 7 bases from J; bases unmatched to any gene: 13. The CDR3 region is CASSPVVRGAGNEQFF. Written as DNA, the CDR3 is TGTGCCAGCAGCCCCGTCGTGCGGGGGGCCGGTAATGAGCAGTTCTTC.

This clone was found once. The chain links TRBV7-9 to TRBJ2-5, with D maybe TRBD1 (5 bases). V lost 5 bases, J lost 1 base, and 11 bases lay in between. Germline V gene sequence: CDR1 SEHNR, CDR2 FQNEAQ (reference sequence). This CDR3 comprises 14 residues. CDR3 in amino acids: CASSLRQSQETQYF. The DNA of the CDR3 is TGTGCCAGCAGCCTACGACAGAGCCAAGAGACCCAGTACTTC.

This chain links TRBV5-6 with TRBJ1-6, with 9 bases that match TRBD1. The germline CDR1 and CDR2 sequences are SGHDT and YYEEEE. V was clipped by 3 bases and J by 10 bases; unmatched bases: 5. The CDR3 totals 14 residues. The CDR3 is CASSYGTGKSPLHF. CDR3 bases: TGTGCCAGCAGCTACGGGACAGGGAAATCACCCCTCCACTTT.

This chain joins TRBV7-9 and TRBJ2-1, with 10 positions matching TRBD2. J was trimmed by 5 bases and V by 2 bases; bases with no gene match: 6. CDR1 SEHNR and CDR2 FQNEAQ come from the germline V gene (reference sequence). CDR3 length: 16 amino acids. CDR3 in DNA: TGTGCCAGCAGCTTAAGCGGGGGGGTATGGAACAATGAGCAGTTCTTC. Amino acids: CASSLSGGVWNNEQFF.

The rearrangement links TRBV19 to TRBJ1-2, with 11 positions matching TRBD1. Germline-derived CDR1 and CDR2 are LNHDA and SQIVND (reference sequence). CDR3 length: 15 amino acids. V shed 5 bases and J 4 bases; nucleotides not matched to a gene: 6. CDR3 loop: CASSSGQGAPYGYTF. In DNA, the CDR3 is TGTGCCAGTAGTTCCGGACAGGGGGCTCCCTATGGCTACACCTTC.

The V call is TRBV27, the J call TRBJ2-1, with D perhaps matching TRBD1 (6 bases). This CDR3 is built from 15 residues. Germline CDR1 MNHEY, CDR2 SMNVEV (reference sequence). Between the trimmed V and J ends, which lost 3 bases and 2 bases, there was a span of 11 bases. CDR3 sequence (DNA): TGTGCCAGCAGTTTGAACAGGGTGGCCTACAATGAGCAGTTCTTC. Its translation is CASSLNRVAYNEQFF.

This rearrangement joins TRBV7-2 to TRBJ2-3; 11 bases are shared with TRBD1. Losses at the gene ends were 5 bases for V and 5 bases for J; bases not matched to a gene: 3. The germline V gene encodes CDR1 SGHTA and CDR2 FQGNSA. The length of the CDR3 is 14 residues. The chain's CDR3 is CASSPGTGGDTQYF. The CDR3 DNA reads as TGTGCCAGCAGCCCGGGGACAGGGGGAGATACGCAGTATTTT. The whole variable domain, filled in from reference TRBV7-2 and TRBJ2-3, reads GAGVSQSPSNKVTEKGKDVELRCDPISGHTALYWYRQSLGQGLEFLIYFQGNSAPDKSGLPSDRFSAERTGGSVSTLTIQRTQQEDSAVYLCASSPGTGGDTQYFGPGTRLTVL.

CDR3 sequence: CASSPDTSGANVLTF. CDR3 nucleotide sequence: TGTGCCAGCAGCCCGGACACCTCTGGGGCCAACGTCCTGACTTTC. The chain is built from TRBV9 and TRBJ2-6; TRBD1 might be the D (5 bases). Germline V gives CDR1 SGDLS, CDR2 YYNGEE. The CDR3 extends over 15 amino acids. Between the trimmed V and J ends, which lost 4 bases and 0 bases, there was a span of 8 bases.

V is TRBV11-2 and J is TRBJ2-2, with TRBD2 matching over 8 bases. CDR1 SGHAT and CDR2 FQNNGV come from the germline V gene. There are 14 residues in the CDR3. V was clipped by 2 bases and J by 4 bases; unmatched bases: 0. The CDR3 loop is CASSLRGGTGELFF. CDR3 coding DNA: TGTGCCAGCAGCTTACGGGGGGGCACCGGGGAGCTGTTTTTT.

V is TRBV12-3 or TRBV12-4 and J is TRBJ1-1; possible D gene TRBD1, 5 bases. V was cut by 7 bases and J by 10 bases, with 16 bases left in between. The CDR3 loop spans 12 amino acids. The CDR3 sequence is CASTVQGLVAFF. The CDR3 DNA reads as TGTGCCAGCACCGTCCAGGGATTGGTAGCTTTCTTT.

J is TRBJ1-1 and V is TRBV19, with 8 bases that match TRBD1. CDR3 length: 14 amino acids. The V segment lost 8 bases and the J segment 8 bases; nucleotides outside the gene matches: 13. Germline CDR1 LNHDA, CDR2 SQIVND (reference sequence). CDR3 sequence reads: CASGTQGASGEAFF. CDR3 sequence (DNA): TGTGCCAGTGGAACTCAGGGGGCTTCGGGGGAAGCTTTCTTT. Variable domain in full (rest from reference TRBV19 and TRBJ1-1): DGGITQSPKYLFRKEGQNVTLSCEQNLNHDAMYWYRQDPGQGLRLIYYSQIVNDFQKGDIAEGYSVSREKKESFPLTVTSAQKNPTAFYLCASGTQGASGEAFFGQGTRLTVV.

This rearrangement joins TRBV30 to TRBJ1-1, with 7 bases that match TRBD1. Looked up from germline, CDR1 is GTSNPN and CDR2 is SVGIG (reference sequence). The trim removed 5 bases at V and 8 bases at J, leaving 5 bases unmatched. The CDR3 runs 11 residues. CDR3: CAWGTGVEAFF. Here the CDR3 DNA reads TGTGCCTGGGGTACAGGGGTCGAAGCTTTCTTT.

This clone has a handful of counts. The chain carries TRBV4-1 and TRBJ1-5; D is uncertain. CDR1 and CDR2 from the germline V gene are MGHRA and YSYEKL. The V end was cut by 3 bases, the J end by 6 bases, with 15 bases between. This CDR3 contains 15 residues. The CDR3 DNA reads as TGCGCCAGCAGCCAGAACGACTTCAACTTTCAGCCCCAGCATTTT. Protein sequence: CASSQNDFNFQPQHF.

This chain connects TRBV19 to TRBJ1-1; 11 bases match TRBD1. CDR1 is LNHDA and CDR2 is SQIVND in the germline V gene (reference sequence). The CDR3 consists of 18 residues. Unmatched junction bases numbered 12, after V lost 0 bases and J lost 6 bases. The CDR3 DNA is TGTGCCAGTAGTATAGACTGGGGACAGGGGGACAGGACACCTGAAGCTTTCTTT. Protein sequence: CASSIDWGQGDRTPEAFF. The variable domain in full, completed from reference TRBV19 and TRBJ1-1, reads DGGITQSPKYLFRKEGQNVTLSCEQNLNHDAMYWYRQDPGQGLRLIYYSQIVNDFQKGDIAEGYSVSREKKESFPLTVTSAQKNPTAFYLCASSIDWGQGDRTPEAFFGQGTRLTVV.

The gene calls are TRBV18 and TRBJ1-2; D remains unclear. Germline CDR1 reads KGHSH; CDR2 reads LQKENI. The CDR3 totals 15 residues. Trimming took off 3 bases at V and 5 bases at J, with 16 bases between the two ends. The CDR3 reads CASSPPGRAKYGYTF. The CDR3 bases are TGTGCCAGCTCACCTCCCGGGCGGGCCAAGTATGGCTACACCTTC.

The chain employs TRBV10-3 and TRBJ2-5; TRBD2 agrees at 15 bases. CDR3 size: 19 residues. Germline lookup yields CDR1 ENHRY and CDR2 SYGVKD. J was trimmed by 4 bases and V by 8 bases; bases with no gene match: 17. CDR3 amino acids: CAIGGSGTSGGPTTETQYF. The CDR3 bases are TGTGCCATCGGGGGTTCTGGGACTAGCGGGGGGCCGACTACAGAGACCCAGTACTTC.

The chain couples TRBV7-2 to TRBJ2-5, with 8 bases identical to TRBD2. Germline-derived CDR1 and CDR2 are SGHTA and FQGNSA. The CDR3 spans 15 residues. The V and J ends lost 4 bases and 7 bases, in that order; junction bases with no gene match: 11. CDR3 sequence (DNA): TGTGCCAGCAGCTCCTCCCTGGGGGCGGGGGGGACCCAGTACTTC. Protein sequence: CASSSSLGAGGTQYF.

This clone was seen just once. The chain is built from TRBV7-6 and TRBJ1-1, with TRBD1 matching over 9 bases. Per germline, CDR1 SGHVS and CDR2 FNYEAQ. This CDR3 contains 16 residues. The V and J ends lost 0 bases and 5 bases, in that order; junction bases with no gene match: 7. CDR3 DNA sequence: TGTGCCAGCAGCTTAGCAGATTCGGGACAGGGAACTGAAGCTTTCTTT. This encodes CASSLADSGQGTEAFF.

J is TRBJ1-5 and V is TRBV2; 9 bases are a match to TRBD1. Germline V gene lookup returns CDR1 SNHLY and CDR2 FYNNEI. CDR3 length: 14 residues. V lost 7 bases, J lost 9 bases, and 10 bases stayed unmatched. DNA for the CDR3: TGTGCCAGCACCATACAGGGGGCCGGTACGCCCCAGCATTTT. Its protein is CASTIQGAGTPQHF.

The chain carries TRBV5-1 and TRBJ2-1; TRBD2 matches at 7 bases. This CDR3 is 15 amino acids long. Trimming cost V 4 bases and J 5 bases; bases outside gene matches: 9. Germline V gene lookup returns CDR1 SGHRS and CDR2 YFSETQ. The CDR3 region is CASSPLERGNNEQFF. CDR3 coding DNA: TGCGCCAGCAGCCCCCTCGAGCGGGGAAACAATGAGCAGTTCTTC.

This chain connects TRBV18 to TRBJ2-3; TRBD2 is a possible D gene (5 bases). The CDR3 consists of 16 residues. The V gene lost 4 bases and the J gene lost 5 bases, with 19 bases spanning the gap. Germline CDR1 reads KGHSH; CDR2 reads LQKENI. The CDR3 here is CASSRFEGTRGDTQYF. The CDR3 DNA reads TGTGCCAGCTCACGGTTCGAGGGCACTAGAGGAGATACGCAGTATTTT.